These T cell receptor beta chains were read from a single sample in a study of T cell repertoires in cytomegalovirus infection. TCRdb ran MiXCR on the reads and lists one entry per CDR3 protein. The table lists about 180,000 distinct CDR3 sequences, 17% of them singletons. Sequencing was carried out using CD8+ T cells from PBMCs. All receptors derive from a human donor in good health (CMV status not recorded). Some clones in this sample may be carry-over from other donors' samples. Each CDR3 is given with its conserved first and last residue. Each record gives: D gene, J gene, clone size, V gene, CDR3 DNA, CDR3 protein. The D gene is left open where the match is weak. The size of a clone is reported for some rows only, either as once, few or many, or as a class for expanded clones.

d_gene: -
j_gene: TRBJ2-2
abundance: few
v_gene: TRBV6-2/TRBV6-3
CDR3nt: TGTGCCAGCAGTTACGGACTGGACACCGGGGAGCTGTTTTTT
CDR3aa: CASSYGLDTGELFF

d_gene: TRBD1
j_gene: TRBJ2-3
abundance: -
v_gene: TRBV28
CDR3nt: TGTGCCAGCAGTCCCGGGACAGGAGGCCAGGATACGCAGTATTTT
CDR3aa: CASSPGTGGQDTQYF

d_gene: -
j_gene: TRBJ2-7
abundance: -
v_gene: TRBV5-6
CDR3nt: TGTGCCAGCAGCAATCCGGGACGGAGCTCCTACGAGCAGTACTTC
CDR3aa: CASSNPGRSSYEQYF

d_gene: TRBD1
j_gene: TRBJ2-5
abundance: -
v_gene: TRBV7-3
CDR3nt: TGTGCCAGCAGCTTAACTACAGGGGGCCTAGAGACCCAGTACTTC
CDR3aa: CASSLTTGGLETQYF

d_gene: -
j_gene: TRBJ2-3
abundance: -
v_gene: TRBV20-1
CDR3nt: TGCAGTGCTAGTTTGCAGGGGACAGATACGCAGTATTTT
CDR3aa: CSASLQGTDTQYF

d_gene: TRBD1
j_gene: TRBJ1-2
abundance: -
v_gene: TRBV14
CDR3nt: TGTGCCAGCAGCCAATTGACAGGGGGCAAGGGTGGCTACACCTTC
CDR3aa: CASSQLTGGKGGYTF

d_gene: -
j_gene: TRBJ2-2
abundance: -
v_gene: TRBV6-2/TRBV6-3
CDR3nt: TGTGCCAGCAGTCCGGCCCTGAGCACCGGGGAGCTGTTTTTT
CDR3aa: CASSPALSTGELFF

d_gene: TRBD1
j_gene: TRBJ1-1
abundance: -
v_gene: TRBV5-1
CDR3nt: TGCGCCAGCAGCTCGGCACAGGGGGTCCCCACTGAAGCTTTCTTT
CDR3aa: CASSSAQGVPTEAFF

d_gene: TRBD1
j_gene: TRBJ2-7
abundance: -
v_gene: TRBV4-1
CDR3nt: TGCGCCAGCACCCGATGGACAGGGGATTACGAGCAGTACTTC
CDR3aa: CASTRWTGDYEQYF

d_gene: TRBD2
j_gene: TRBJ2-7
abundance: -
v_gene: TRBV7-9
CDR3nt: TGTGCCAGCACCCGGAGAACGGATGATGGGAGGGGACCCTACGAGCAGTACTTC
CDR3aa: CASTRRTDDGRGPYEQYF

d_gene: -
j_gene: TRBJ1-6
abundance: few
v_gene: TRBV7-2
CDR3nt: TGTGCCTGTAGCGCGTCGGGTGCGGCTAATTCACCCCTCCACTTT
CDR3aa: CACSASGAANSPLHF

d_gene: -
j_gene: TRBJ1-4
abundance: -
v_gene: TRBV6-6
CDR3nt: TGTGCCAGCACCTCTTTGGACACTGAAAAACTGTTTTTT
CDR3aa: CASTSLDTEKLFF

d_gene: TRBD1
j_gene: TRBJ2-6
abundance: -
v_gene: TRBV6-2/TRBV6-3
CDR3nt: TGTGCCAGCCTGAGCAGGGACAGGGCCCTCTCTGGGGCCAACGTCCTGACTTTC
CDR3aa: CASLSRDRALSGANVLTF

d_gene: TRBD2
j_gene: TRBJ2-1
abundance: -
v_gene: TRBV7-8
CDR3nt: TGTGCCAGCAGCTTAGAACCAGGGCGGGAGTACAATGAGCAGTTCTTC
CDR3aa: CASSLEPGREYNEQFF

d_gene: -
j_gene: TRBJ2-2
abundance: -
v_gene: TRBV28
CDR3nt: TGTGCCAGCAGCCCACAGCTGAACACCGGGGAGCTGTTTTTT
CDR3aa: CASSPQLNTGELFF

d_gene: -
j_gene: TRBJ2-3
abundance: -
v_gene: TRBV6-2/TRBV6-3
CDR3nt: TGTGCCAGCAGTTACGTCTTGGGGGCCCTCGGTCGAGATACGCAGTATTTT
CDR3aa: CASSYVLGALGRDTQYF

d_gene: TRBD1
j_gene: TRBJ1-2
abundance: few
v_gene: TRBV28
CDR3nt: TGTGCCAGCAGTCCCGGGACAGGGGGACGGACTAACTATGGCTACACCTTC
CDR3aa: CASSPGTGGRTNYGYTF

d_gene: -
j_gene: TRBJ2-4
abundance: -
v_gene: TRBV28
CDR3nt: TGTGCCAGCAGTTTTGGGGGGGGCGCCATCAGCAAAAACATTCAGTACTTC
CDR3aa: CASSFGGGAISKNIQYF

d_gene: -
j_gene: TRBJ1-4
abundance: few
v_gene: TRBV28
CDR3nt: TGTGCCGCCGGGGGATCCAGGCAAGGAGAAAAACTGTTTTTT
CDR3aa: CAAGGSRQGEKLFF

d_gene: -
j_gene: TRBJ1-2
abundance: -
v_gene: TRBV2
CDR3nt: TGTGCCAGCAGTGGAAAAACTCTCGGCTACACCTTC
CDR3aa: CASSGKTLGYTF

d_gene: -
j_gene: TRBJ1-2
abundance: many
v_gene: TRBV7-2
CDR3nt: TGTGCCAGCAGCTTTATACCGAGAGATGGCTACACCTTC
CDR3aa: CASSFIPRDGYTF

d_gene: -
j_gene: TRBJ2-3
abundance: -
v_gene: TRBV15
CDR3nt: TGTGCCACCAGCAGAGATTATTATAGCACGCAGTATTTT
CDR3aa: CATSRDYYSTQYF

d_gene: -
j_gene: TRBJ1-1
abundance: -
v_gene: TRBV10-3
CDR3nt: TGTGCCAGTCAGGAGAACACTGAAGCTTTCTTT
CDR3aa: CASQENTEAFF

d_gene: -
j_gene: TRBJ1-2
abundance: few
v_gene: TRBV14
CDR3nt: TGTGCCAGCAGCCACTCGGACACCTTCTATGGCTACACCTTC
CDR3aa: CASSHSDTFYGYTF

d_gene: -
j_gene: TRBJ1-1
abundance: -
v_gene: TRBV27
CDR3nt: TGTGCCAGCAGTTTTCAGGCCCACACTGAAGCTTTCTTT
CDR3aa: CASSFQAHTEAFF

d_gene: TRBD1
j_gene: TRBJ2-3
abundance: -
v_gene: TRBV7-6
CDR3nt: TGTGCCAGCAGCTTAATGGACAGGGGCACAGATACGCAGTATTTT
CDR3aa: CASSLMDRGTDTQYF

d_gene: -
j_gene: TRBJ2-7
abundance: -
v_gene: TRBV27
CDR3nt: TGTGCCAGCAGTTTGGGGGGGGGCCCTCGCGAGCAGTACTTC
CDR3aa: CASSLGGGPREQYF

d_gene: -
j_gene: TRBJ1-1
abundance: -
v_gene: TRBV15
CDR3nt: TGTGCCACCAGCAGTAGCCTCTCCGTGAAGACTGAAGCTTTCTTT
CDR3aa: CATSSSLSVKTEAFF

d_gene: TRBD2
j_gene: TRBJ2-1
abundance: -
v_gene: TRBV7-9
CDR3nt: TGTGCCAGCACGGTTAGCGGCGGGGGGGGTGATGAGCAGTTCTTC
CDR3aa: CASTVSGGGGDEQFF

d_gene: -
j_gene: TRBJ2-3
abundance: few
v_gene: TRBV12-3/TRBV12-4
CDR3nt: TGTGCCAGCAGTTCCGTAGCTACCCATACGCAGTATTTT
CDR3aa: CASSSVATHTQYF

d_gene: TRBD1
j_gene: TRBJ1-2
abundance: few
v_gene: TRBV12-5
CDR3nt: TGTGCTAGTGCTCCAGGGACAGGACCGAGACCTTATGGCTACACCTTC
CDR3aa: CASAPGTGPRPYGYTF

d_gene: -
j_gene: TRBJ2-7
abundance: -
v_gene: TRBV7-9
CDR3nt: TGTGCCAGCAGGGGGGACGGGCCTTCCTACGAGCAGTACTTC
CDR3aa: CASRGDGPSYEQYF